One TCR beta chain is described in this entry. V was pared by 7 bases and J by 3 bases, with 9 bases of the junction left unmatched. The CDR3 runs 14 residues. Germline CDR1 is SQVTM and CDR2 is ANQGSEA. The sample belongs to a study of cytomegalovirus exposure and HLA in healthy donors. The PCR had 60 Vbeta and 13 Jbeta primers. Sequencing was performed with immunoSEQ multiplex PCR; in TCRdb, only in-frame clones are kept and a portion is missing. The profile shows more than 150,000 clones, just over 75% of them singletons. The chain couples TRBV29-1 to TRBJ1-1, with 9 bases fitting TRBD1. Specimen: PBMCs. This TCR was sampled from a man aged 35 to 55 in good health and CMV-seronegative. CDR3 nucleotides: TGCAGCGCTCGGACAGGGGCTCTGGACACTGAAGCTTTCTTT. It yields the protein CSARTGALDTEAFF.